This T cell receptor beta chain was retrieved from a study of cytomegalovirus exposure and HLA in healthy donors. Whole-study context: The approximately 120 validation repertoires used the same platform as the 550 to 750 first-cohort repertoires, a later analysis reported.

TCRdb's table, derived via immunoSEQ multiplex PCR, lists solely in-frame clones and lacks some. The table includes 100,000 to 150,000 clones, 89% detected once. Germline-derived CDR1 and CDR2 are MNHEY and SMNVEV (reference sequence). The V and J ends lost 3 bases and 7 bases respectively, with 12 bases between them. The CDR3 covers 13 residues. This TCR was sampled from a woman younger than 35 in good health and CMV-seronegative. Sample: PBMCs. The V and J genes are TRBV27 and TRBJ1-2; D unclear. The CDR3 DNA reads TGTGCCAGCAGTTTCGAGGGTAAGAGTGGCTACACCTTC. Protein sequence: CASSFEGKSGYTF.